Following are 20 T cell receptor beta chains from one sample sequenced in a study of blood T cell repertoires in COVID-19. Profiling relied on immunoSEQ multiplex PCR, and the TCRdb table lists in-frame clones only, not all of them. The data show 200,000 or so clones, 84% seen once. The sample comprised peripheral blood. Receptors were obtained from a woman in her 70s with active or convalescent COVID-19.

The chain couples TRBV7-9 to TRBJ2-7; D perhaps matches TRBD2 (6 bases). V was trimmed by 8 bases and J by 5 bases, leaving 16 bases between them. The germline V gene encodes CDR1 SEHNR and CDR2 FQNEAQ (reference sequence). The CDR3 is made up of 13 amino acids. The CDR3, as DNA: TGTGCCAGCTCCCGGGGGACGGCTGACGAGCAGTACTTC. This codes for CASSRGTADEQYF.

The genes are TRBV7-2 and TRBJ2-3; D perhaps matches TRBD2 (5 bases). Germline values: CDR1 SGHTA, CDR2 FQGNSA. CDR3 size: 14 residues. The V gene lost 5 bases and the J gene lost 0 bases, with 9 bases spanning the gap. The CDR3 spells CASSGSVSTDTQYF. CDR3 DNA sequence: TGTGCCAGCAGCGGTAGCGTCAGCACAGATACGCAGTATTTT.

This chain joins TRBV5-6 and TRBJ2-4; the D gene is possibly TRBD2 (5 bases). The CDR3 spans 15 residues. Per the germline V gene, CDR1 is SGHDT and CDR2 is YYEEEE. V lost 1 base and J 7 bases, leaving 15 bases between the germline ends. The CDR3 DNA reads as TGTGCCAGCAGCTTGTTTGAACGGACGGGGAACATTCAGTACTTC. Encoded protein: CASSLFERTGNIQYF. The entire variable domain, with the rest obtained from reference TRBV5-6 and TRBJ2-4, is as follows: DAGVTQSPTHLIKTRGQQVTLRCSPKSGHDTVSWYQQALGQGPQFIFQYYEEEERQRGNFPDRFSGHQFPNYSSELNVNALLLGDSALYLCASSLFERTGNIQYFGAGTRLSVL.

The J gene is TRBJ1-5, the V gene TRBV21-1; no check of the table's D call, TRBD1, against the DNA was made. TRBV21-1 is a pseudogene locus. The CDR3 totals 14 residues. The CDR3 spells CASSKAGDCQPQHF. The CDR3 nucleotides read TGTGCCAGCAGCAAAGCAGGGGATTGTCAGCCCCAGCATTTT.

This clone came up once. The genes are TRBV7-9 and TRBJ2-1; tentative D call: TRBD2 (5 bases). The V end lost 3 bases, the J end lost 0 bases, and 9 bases lay between the germline ends. Germline lookup yields CDR1 SEHNR and CDR2 FQNEAQ (reference sequence). The CDR3 covers 15 residues. For the CDR3, the DNA is TGTGCCAGCAGCTTTCTACTAGTCTCCTACAATGAGCAGTTCTTC. Residues: CASSFLLVSYNEQFF. Drawing the rest from reference TRBV7-9 and TRBJ2-1, the complete variable domain is DTGVSQNPRHKITKRGQNVTFRCDPISEHNRLYWYRQTLGQGPEFLTYFQNEAQLEKSRLLSDRFSAERPKGSFSTLEIQRTEQGDSAMYLCASSFLLVSYNEQFFGPGTRLTVL.

The chain couples TRBV28 to TRBJ2-1; D call uncertain. V lost 5 bases and J lost 8, with 19 bases in between. CDR3 length: 15 amino acids. Germline CDR1 reads MDHEN; CDR2 reads SYDVKM. CDR3 coding DNA: TGTGCCAGCAGTGGCGGAAACGCGGTAGGAGATGAGCAGTTCTTC. This encodes CASSGGNAVGDEQFF.

The sample holds a few counts of this clone. This rearrangement joins TRBV9 to TRBJ2-3; TRBD2 matches at 7 bases. Germline assignment: CDR1 SGDLS and CDR2 YYNGEE. Trimming cost V 5 bases and J 6 bases; bases outside gene matches: 9. CDR3 length: 14 residues. The CDR3 is CASRPSGEADTQYF. For the CDR3, the DNA is TGTGCCAGCAGACCAAGCGGGGAGGCCGATACGCAGTATTTT.

This clone was seen only once. The chain combines TRBV9 with TRBJ2-3; D unclear. The CDR3 loop spans 17 amino acids. The germline V and J ends were trimmed by 7 bases and 0 bases, with 21 bases remaining between them. Per germline, CDR1 SGDLS and CDR2 YYNGEE. CDR3 sequence (DNA): TGTGCCAGCGCCCTACAGAGTCACGGTCCCAGCACAGATACGCAGTATTTT. Translated, it gives CASALQSHGPSTDTQYF.

This chain uses TRBV10-3 with TRBJ2-5, with 7 bases identical to TRBD2. Germline values: CDR1 ENHRY, CDR2 SYGVKD. J gave up 3 bases and V 10 bases, and 8 bases lay outside the gene matches. This CDR3 has 13 amino acids. The CDR3 sequence: CATTRLAEETQYF. In nucleotides, the CDR3 is TGTGCCACTACCAGACTAGCAGAAGAGACCCAGTACTTC.

CDR3 region: CAISESGGSNQPQHF. The CDR3 DNA reads as TGTGCCATCAGTGAGTCAGGGGGAAGCAATCAGCCCCAGCATTTT. This chain links TRBV10-3 with TRBJ1-5; TRBD1 might be the D (6 bases). The germline V and J ends were trimmed by 0 bases and 1 base, with 7 bases remaining between them. The germline V gene has CDR1 ENHRY and CDR2 SYGVKD. The CDR3 has 15 amino acids.

This sequence joins TRBV6-1 and TRBJ2-7; D call uncertain. Germline lookup yields CDR1 MNHNS and CDR2 SASEGT. The germline V and J ends were trimmed by 4 bases and 1 base, with 17 bases remaining between them. The CDR3 extends over 16 amino acids. CDR3 bases: TGTGCCAGCAGTGTTTGGGCCTCAGGATATTCCTACGAGCAGTACTTC. Amino acids: CASSVWASGYSYEQYF.

This rearrangement joins TRBV10-3 to TRBJ2-1, with D perhaps matching TRBD1 (6 bases). CDR3 size: 15 residues. The V gene's germline CDR1 is ENHRY and CDR2 SYGVKD. Trimming removed 9 bases from V and 0 bases from J, with 15 bases in between. As DNA, the CDR3 is TGTGCCATTTGGGCCGGGACACGCTCCTACAATGAGCAGTTCTTC. It specifies CAIWAGTRSYNEQFF.

The rearrangement links TRBV28 to TRBJ2-4, with D possibly matching TRBD1 (5 bases). The V gene's germline CDR1 is MDHEN and CDR2 SYDVKM. V was clipped by 0 bases and J by 9 bases, with 12 bases between them. The CDR3 sequence is 14 residues long. The CDR3 DNA follows: TGTGCCAGCAGTTTATGGGACACCATCAGCATTCAGTACTTC. Its translation: CASSLWDTISIQYF.

This sequence joins TRBV28 and TRBJ2-5; 10 bases map to TRBD1. The V gene's germline CDR1 is MDHEN and CDR2 SYDVKM. The CDR3 has 17 amino acids. Germline trimming cut 3 bases from V and 2 bases from J; bases unmatched to any gene: 9. Here the CDR3 reads CASSFRDRGPRQETQYF. CDR3 coding DNA: TGTGCCAGCAGTTTCAGGGACAGGGGACCACGACAAGAGACCCAGTACTTC.

This chain joins TRBV19 and TRBJ1-6; TRBD1 matches at 10 bases. This CDR3 contains 15 residues. Germline values: CDR1 LNHDA, CDR2 SQIVND (reference sequence). After removal of 8 bases from V and 12 bases from J, the junction contained 13 bases not matched to a gene. The CDR3 DNA follows: TGTGCCAGTGGGCGAGCCGACAGGGGGCCCGGACCCCTCCACTTT. It codes for CASGRADRGPGPLHF. Full variable domain (remainder filled in from reference TRBV19 and TRBJ1-6): DGGITQSPKYLFRKEGQNVTLSCEQNLNHDAMYWYRQDPGQGLRLIYYSQIVNDFQKGDIAEGYSVSREKKESFPLTVTSAQKNPTAFYLCASGRADRGPGPLHFGNGTRLTVT.

The V call is TRBV14, the J call TRBJ2-5; 9 nucleotides align to TRBD1. The CDR3 spans 14 residues. Germline loops: CDR1 SGHDN, CDR2 FVKESK. Trimming at V came to 4 bases and at J to 9 bases, leaving 9 bases not matched to a gene. CDR3: CASSLQTGGTAQYF. The CDR3, as DNA: TGTGCCAGCAGCCTGCAAACAGGGGGCACGGCCCAGTACTTC.

This clone appeared many times. DNA of the CDR3: TGTGCCAGCAGTGAACGGTACACCGGGGAGCTGTTTTTT. This gives the protein CASSERYTGELFF. J is TRBJ2-2 and V is TRBV6-1; no reliable D call. From germline, CDR1 is MNHNS and CDR2 SASEGT. CDR3 length: 13 residues. The V end lost 2 bases, the J end lost 3 bases, and 4 bases lay between the germline ends.

This rearrangement joins TRBV5-6 to TRBJ1-5; possible D gene TRBD1, 5 bases. Germline V gene lookup returns CDR1 SGHDT and CDR2 YYEEEE. Trimming pared 3 bases from V and 6 bases from J, leaving 16 bases between. The CDR3 loop spans 15 amino acids. The CDR3 region is CASSSVGGRVQPQHF. CDR3 coding DNA: TGTGCCAGCAGCTCAGTGGGGGGGAGGGTTCAGCCCCAGCATTTT.

CDR3 loop: CASSNAISPIYEQYF. In nucleotides, the CDR3 is TGTGCCAGTAGTAACGCGATATCCCCTATTTACGAGCAGTACTTC. The J gene is TRBJ2-7, the V gene TRBV19; unclear D gene. V lost 4 bases and J 4 bases, leaving 17 bases between the germline ends. Germline V gene lookup returns CDR1 LNHDA and CDR2 SQIVND (reference sequence). This CDR3 has 15 residues.

The chain employs TRBV19 and TRBJ1-1, with D perhaps matching TRBD1 (5 bases). CDR1 and CDR2 (germline): LNHDA, SQIVND (reference sequence). The CDR3 extends over 11 amino acids. Trimming took 8 bases from V and 10 from J, leaving 14 bases between them. The CDR3, as DNA: TGTGCCAGTGGGGGGGGAGGTGGAGCTTTCTTT. Its translation: CASGGGGGAFF.